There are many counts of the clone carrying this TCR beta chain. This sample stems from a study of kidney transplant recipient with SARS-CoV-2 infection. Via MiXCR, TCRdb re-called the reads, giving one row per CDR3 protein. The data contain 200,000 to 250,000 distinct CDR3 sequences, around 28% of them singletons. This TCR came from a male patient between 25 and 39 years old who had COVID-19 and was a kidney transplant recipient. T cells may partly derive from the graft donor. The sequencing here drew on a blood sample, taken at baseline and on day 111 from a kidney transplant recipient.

CDR3: CASSDYRGGGYTF. The DNA of the CDR3 is TGCGCCAGCAGTGACTACAGGGGAGGAGGCTACACCTTC. The chain is built from TRBV10-1 and TRBJ1-2; 7 bases map to TRBD1. The trim removed 3 bases at V and 8 bases at J, leaving 6 bases unmatched. The CDR3 is made up of 13 amino acids. CDR1 and CDR2 from the germline V gene are WNHNN and SYGVQD (reference sequence).